This T cell receptor (beta chain) was profiled in a study of T cells after yellow fever vaccination. TCRdb re-called the 5' RACE reads through MiXCR, storing one row per CDR3 protein. Of 500,000 to 550,000 distinct CDR3 sequences detected, 21% appear once; the ten largest clones hold about 15%. Germline lookup yields CDR1 SGHRS and CDR2 YFSETQ. J was trimmed by 2 bases and V by 4 bases; bases with no gene match: 8. This CDR3 is 15 amino acids long. The sample here was PBMCs, taken 20 to 25 days after the first yellow fever vaccination. The source of this sequence is a man aged 18 to 30 who received the YFV17D yellow fever vaccine. The gene calls are TRBV5-1 and TRBJ1-1; 7 nucleotides agree with TRBD1. The CDR3 sequence: CASSPWDSSNTEAFF. The DNA for the CDR3 is TGCGCCAGCAGCCCCTGGGACAGCAGTAACACTGAAGCTTTCTTT.